The 19 T cell receptor beta chains given below trace back to one sample, sequenced in a study of shared clonotypes between healthy human individuals. In the naive CD8 group, cells lacked CD45RO and were positively selected for CCR7, so terminally differentiated effector memory CD45RA+ cells were left out. Some clones are missing from TCRdb's copy, which holds only in-frame ones; the method was immunoSEQ multiplex PCR. This table holds roughly 2.1 million clones, under 95% found once. The sample was naive CD8+ T cells from PBMCs. Every receptor here comes from a man younger than 35 in good health. Some clones in this sample may be carry-over from other donors' samples.

The rearrangement joins TRBV28 to TRBJ1-6; D not certain. Trimming pared 2 bases from V and 6 bases from J, leaving 14 bases between. The CDR3 has 16 residues. CDR1 and CDR2 (germline): MDHEN, SYDVKM. CDR3 sequence (DNA): TGTGCCAGCAGTTTAAATATAGGCGGAACTAATTCACCCCTCCACTTT. The encoded protein is CASSLNIGGTNSPLHF.

The chain uses TRBV5-6 and TRBJ1-5; possibly TRBD1 for D (5 bases). The ends were cut back, 2 bases at V and 4 bases at J, with 10 bases in the middle. This CDR3 has 14 residues. Germline CDR1 is SGHDT and CDR2 is YYEEEE. The CDR3 protein is CASSFGTVNQPQHF. CDR3 DNA: TGTGCCAGCAGCTTTGGGACGGTGAATCAGCCCCAGCATTTT. Filled out from reference TRBV5-6 and TRBJ1-5, the complete variable domain reads DAGVTQSPTHLIKTRGQQVTLRCSPKSGHDTVSWYQQALGQGPQFIFQYYEEEERQRGNFPDRFSGHQFPNYSSELNVNALLLGDSALYLCASSFGTVNQPQHFGDGTRLSIL.

The rearrangement uses TRBV10-2 and TRBJ2-7; TRBD2 agrees at 16 bases. Germline-derived CDR1 and CDR2 are WSHSY and SAAADI. Unmatched junction bases numbered 8, after V lost 3 bases and J lost 3 bases. The CDR3 runs to 18 residues. Here the CDR3 DNA reads TGCGCCAGCAGTGACCCGGGACTAGCGGGAGGGCCTAGCTACGAGCAGTACTTC. It codes for CASSDPGLAGGPSYEQYF.

The gene calls are TRBV14 and TRBJ2-1; the match to TRBD2 covers 8 bases. This CDR3 comprises 14 residues. V shed 4 bases and J 4 bases; nucleotides not matched to a gene: 3. In germline, CDR1 is SGHDN, CDR2 FVKESK. DNA of the CDR3: TGTGCCAGCAGCCCCGGGACTAGTTACAATGAGCAGTTCTTC. This encodes CASSPGTSYNEQFF.

To note about this clone: The sample carries other DNA sequences with the same CDR3. The rearrangement uses TRBV5-6 and TRBJ1-4; no reliable D call. The CDR3 has 14 amino acids. CDR1 and CDR2 (germline): SGHDT, YYEEEE. V was shortened by 0 bases and J by 4 bases, with 7 bases between the two germline ends. The CDR3 DNA reads as TGTGCCAGCAGCTTGGGGACTGGTAATGAAAAACTGTTTTTT. This translates into CASSLGTGNEKLFF.

This clone was observed a single time. Other DNA sequences in this sample translate to the same CDR3. The V gene is TRBV19, the J gene TRBJ2-7, with 7 bases fitting TRBD1. The CDR3 has 14 residues. Per germline, CDR1 LNHDA and CDR2 SQIVND (reference sequence). V shed 3 bases, J shed 2 bases, and the junction held 4 bases outside the gene matches. This CDR3 is CASSIRTGAYEQYF. In DNA, the CDR3 is TGTGCCAGTAGTATCAGGACAGGAGCCTACGAGCAGTACTTC.

The J gene is TRBJ2-2, the V gene TRBV9; D is perhaps TRBD1 or TRBD2 (7 bases each). The germline V gene has CDR1 SGDLS and CDR2 YYNGEE. V was pared by 4 bases and J by 4 bases, with 14 bases between. CDR3 size: 15 residues. CDR3 coding DNA: TGTGCCAGCAGCCGGGGAGGGGGCCCCACCGGGGAGCTGTTTTTT. Translating it yields CASSRGGGPTGELFF.

A few counts support this clone. This sequence joins TRBV29-1 and TRBJ1-2, with D possibly matching TRBD1 (5 bases). V gave up 5 bases and J gave up 7 bases, with 14 bases separating them. The germline gives CDR1 SQVTM, CDR2 ANQGSEA. This CDR3 region has 12 residues. Written as DNA, the CDR3 is TGCAGCGTTTTGGCGGCAGGGAGTGGCTACACCTTC. Protein sequence: CSVLAAGSGYTF.

CDR3 sequence (DNA): TGTGCCAGCAGTGACAGGGGTGGCAATCAGCCCCAGCATTTT. Translated, it gives CASSDRGGNQPQHF. This sequence joins TRBV6-5 and TRBJ1-5, with 8 bases matching TRBD1. Per germline, CDR1 MNHEY and CDR2 SVGAGI. The CDR3 is 14 amino acids. After removal of 5 bases from V and 2 bases from J, the junction contained 2 bases not matched to a gene.

This chain joins TRBV28 and TRBJ1-1; D possibly corresponds to TRBD1 (5 bases). The CDR3 consists of 13 residues. Germline V gene data show CDR1 as MDHEN and CDR2 as SYDVKM. Trimming took off 1 base at V and 6 bases at J, with 9 bases between the two ends. In DNA, the CDR3 is TGTGCCAGCAGTTTATTGGGGGGGGCTGAAGCTTTCTTT. As protein: CASSLLGGAEAFF.

The V and J genes are TRBV11-2 and TRBJ1-1, with a weak D call TRBD1 (6 bases). V was clipped by 7 bases and J by 4 bases, with 13 bases between them. The CDR3 has 13 amino acids. Looked up from germline, CDR1 is SGHAT and CDR2 is FQNNGV. This CDR3 is CASMQQGGTEAFF. The CDR3 DNA sequence: TGTGCCAGCATGCAACAGGGAGGCACTGAAGCTTTCTTT.

A word on this clone: A read error may account for a junction end that differs from germline. V and J are TRBV6-6 and TRBJ2-3; perhaps TRBD1 as D (6 bases). Germline V CDR1 and CDR2: MNHNY, SVGAGI (reference sequence). This CDR3 contains 16 residues. The CDR3 nucleotides read TGTGCCAGCAGACCAGTTAAAGGGGGTGGCACGGATACGCAGTATTTT. Encoded protein: CASRPVKGGGTDTQYF.

This chain connects TRBV7-6 to TRBJ1-4; D gene unclear. CDR1 SGHVS and CDR2 FNYEAQ come from the germline V gene. This CDR3 contains 20 residues. V was trimmed by 5 bases and J by 6 bases, leaving 31 bases between them. The CDR3 bases are TGTGCCAGCAGCAATTCCGGCGGGGTTTGGCTTGCGGCTTCGGATGAAAAACTGTTTTTT. Its protein product is CASSNSGGVWLAASDEKLFF.

The J gene is TRBJ1-5, the V gene TRBV19, with unresolved D. The germline CDR1 and CDR2 sequences are LNHDA and SQIVND (reference sequence). Trimming took off 5 bases at V and 7 bases at J, with 15 bases between the two ends. The CDR3 has 14 residues. This CDR3 is CASSPVLRGQPQHF. For the CDR3, the DNA is TGTGCCAGTAGTCCCGTCCTCCGCGGCCAGCCCCAGCATTTT.

This clone was detected once. This rearrangement joins TRBV19 to TRBJ2-6; 9 positions agree with TRBD1. Germline CDR1 is LNHDA and CDR2 is SQIVND (reference sequence). The CDR3 consists of 18 residues. Trimming cost V 1 base and J 3 bases; bases outside gene matches: 7. This CDR3 reads CASSIGRDREIGANVLTF. In nucleotides, the CDR3 is TGTGCCAGTAGTATAGGCCGGGACAGGGAGATTGGGGCCAACGTCCTGACTTTC.

This clone was detected a few times. The V call is TRBV27, the J call TRBJ1-2; maybe TRBD1 (6 bases). Germline V CDR1 and CDR2: MNHEY, SMNVEV (reference sequence). This CDR3 has 12 residues. Between the trimmed V and J ends, which lost 4 bases and 6 bases, there was a span of 9 bases. In nucleotides, the CDR3 is TGTGCCAGCAGTTCGGGGGGCAATGGCTACACCTTC. The encoded protein is CASSSGGNGYTF.

J is TRBJ1-3 and V is TRBV7-9, with a weak D call TRBD1 (6 bases). CDR3 length equals 16 residues. Trimming removed 5 bases from V and 3 bases from J, with 17 bases in between. Germline-derived CDR1 and CDR2 are SEHNR and FQNEAQ (reference sequence). CDR3 in amino acids: CASSRTGAAVGNTIYF. In DNA form, the CDR3 reads TGTGCCAGCAGCCGGACGGGGGCGGCGGTTGGAAACACCATATATTTT.

This clone was seen more than once but under ten times. The chain employs TRBV29-1 and TRBJ1-2; D uncertain. Trimming stripped 7 bases from V and 7 bases from J, with 13 bases between. The germline V gene encodes CDR1 SQVTM and CDR2 ANQGSEA. This CDR3 spans 11 amino acids. The CDR3 loop is CSARESGGYTF. CDR3 coding DNA: TGCAGCGCCCGAGAGAGCGGTGGCTACACCTTC.

The rearrangement links TRBV6-5 to TRBJ1-5; the D is unclear. CDR3 length: 14 amino acids. Germline CDR1 reads MNHEY; CDR2 reads SVGAGI. The V and J ends lost 4 bases and 6 bases respectively, with 13 bases between them. The CDR3: CASSLRVGIQPQHF. CDR3 sequence (DNA): TGTGCCAGCAGTTTGAGGGTGGGGATTCAGCCCCAGCATTTT.